These T cell receptor beta chains were read from a single sample in a study of T cells in Graves' hyperthyroidism and ophthalmopathy. Each CDR3 protein gets one entry after TCRdb re-called the multiplex PCR reads with MiXCR. The sample has about 420,000 distinct CDR3 sequences, around a sixth seen once. The sequenced sample was blood. These receptors were collected from a woman younger than 30 with Graves' hyperthyroidism. The CDR3 runs from the conserved cysteine through the conserved F or W. A D gene is named only where the DNA matches it firmly. Part of the rows lack a size; the others show once, few, many or a class for expanded clones.

TRBJ2-3 few TRBV6-5 TRBD2 CASSYGAGGPTDTQYF TGTGCCAGCAGTTACGGGGCGGGAGGGCCCACAGATACGCAGTATTTT
TRBJ2-1 few TRBV9 TRBD1 CASSEQTGFNEQFF TGTGCCAGCAGCGAGCAGACAGGGTTCAATGAGCAGTTCTTC
TRBJ1-2 few TRBV9 TRBD1 CASSSGTEYNLYGYTF TGTGCCAGCAGCTCCGGGACAGAGTATAACCTTTATGGCTACACCTTC
TRBJ1-5 many TRBV20-1 TRBD1 CSARTGVDQPQHF TGCAGTGCTCGGACAGGGGTGGATCAGCCCCAACATTTT
TRBJ2-1 . TRBV20-1 . CSAREERLSYNEQFF TGCAGTGCTAGAGAGGAAAGGCTCTCCTACAATGAGCAGTTCTTC
TRBJ2-7 . TRBV9 . CASSPSGHPSDYEQYF TGTGCCAGCAGCCCGTCCGGACACCCCTCTGACTACGAGCAGTACTTC
TRBJ1-2 many TRBV20-1 . CSAPFRGSNYGYTF TGCAGTGCCCCCTTCCGGGGTTCTAACTATGGCTACACCTTC
TRBJ1-1 few TRBV20-1 . CGWTENTEAFF TGCGGATGGACGGAGAACACTGAAGCTTTCTTT
TRBJ1-1 few TRBV7-6 . CASSETVDTEAFF TGTGCCAGCAGCGAGACAGTGGACACTGAAGCTTTCTTT
TRBJ1-2 many TRBV28 . CASSFGYGYTF TGTGCCAGCAGTTTCGGCTATGGCTACACCTTC
TRBJ2-7 . TRBV6-5 TRBD1 CASSYSLDRDSEGAYEQYF TGTGCCAGCAGTTACTCTTTGGACAGGGATTCGGAGGGGGCTTACGAGCAGTACTTC
TRBJ2-1 few TRBV7-6 TRBD2 CASSSLAGGRYNEQFF TGTGCCAGCAGCTCCCTAGCGGGAGGCCGCTACAATGAGCAGTTCTTC
TRBJ2-2 . TRBV2 . CASSVDQNTGELFF TGTGCCAGCAGTGTCGACCAGAACACCGGGGAGCTGTTTTTT
TRBJ2-1 . TRBV3-1 . CAGSPQGGVNNEQFF TGTGCCGGGAGCCCCCAGGGGGGGGTAAACAATGAGCAGTTCTTC
TRBJ1-2 many TRBV2 . CASSEEGLYGYTF TGTGCCAGCAGTGAAGAAGGACTCTATGGCTACACCTTC
TRBJ2-1 few TRBV5-5 TRBD2 CASSLVAGTSSYNEQFF TGTGCCAGCAGCTTGGTAGCGGGGACCTCCTCCTACAATGAGCAGTTCTTC
TRBJ1-4 many TRBV2 . CASSAGRELYANEKLFF TGTGCCAGCAGTGCGGGCAGGGAATTGTACGCTAATGAAAAACTGTTTTTT
TRBJ2-2 many TRBV18 . CASSLKGSNTGELFF TGTGCCAGCTCACTCAAGGGGAGTAACACCGGGGAGCTGTTTTTT
TRBJ1-5 few TRBV2 . CASNGEVHSNQPQHF TGTGCCAGCAACGGGGAGGTTCATAGCAATCAGCCCCAGCATTTT
TRBJ2-7 many TRBV5-1 . CASRQDRSSYEQYF TGCGCCAGCAGACAGGACCGGAGCTCCTACGAGCAGTACTTC
TRBJ2-5 many TRBV7-2 . CASSLVGLETQYF TGTGCCAGCAGCTTAGTGGGGTTAGAGACCCAGTACTTC
TRBJ2-7 many TRBV12-3/TRBV12-4 . CASSLQGSSYEQYF TGTGCCAGCAGTTTGCAGGGATCCTCCTACGAGCAGTACTTC
TRBJ2-2 . TRBV10-2 . CASSEIDIWGDDTGELFF TGCGCCAGCAGTGAGATCGACATCTGGGGAGACGACACCGGGGAGCTGTTTTTT
TRBJ1-3 many TRBV10-3 . CAISAIDRNSGNTIYF TGTGCCATCAGTGCTATCGACAGGAATTCTGGAAACACCATATATTTT
TRBJ1-4 few TRBV29-1 TRBD1 CSVEARDSPTNEKLFF TGCAGCGTTGAAGCCCGGGACAGTCCAACTAATGAAAAACTGTTTTTT
TRBJ1-6 many TRBV6-8 . CASSYALLGPNSPLHF TGTGCCAGCAGTTACGCCCTTTTAGGGCCGAATTCACCCCTCCACTTT
TRBJ2-1 many TRBV9 TRBD2 CASSAPAGGTPLEQFF TGTGCCAGCAGCGCCCCAGCGGGGGGAACTCCCCTTGAGCAGTTCTTC
TRBJ2-7 many TRBV7-9 TRBD2 CASSKTTSGRAYEQYF TGTGCCAGCAGCAAAACAACTAGCGGGAGAGCCTACGAGCAGTACTTC
TRBJ2-5 few TRBV9 TRBD2 CASSDGGIETQYF TGTGCCAGCAGCGACGGGGGGATAGAGACCCAGTACTTC
TRBJ2-2 . TRBV7-3 . CASSSSVTGELFF TGTGCCAGCAGCTCTAGCGTCACCGGGGAGCTGTTTTTT
TRBJ2-7 many TRBV20-1 TRBD2 CSARSGLAGDPSYEQYF TGCAGTGCTAGGTCAGGACTAGCGGGAGATCCCTCCTACGAGCAGTACTTC
TRBJ1-4 few TRBV14 . CASRAGAAPRNEKLFF TGTGCCAGCAGGGCAGGGGCAGCTCCTCGGAATGAAAAACTGTTTTTT
TRBJ2-7 few TRBV15 . CATSRDDREVAEQYF TGTGCCACCAGCAGAGATGACAGGGAGGTGGCCGAGCAGTACTTC
TRBJ1-1 . TRBV20-1 . CSAKRAGQGNTEAFF TGCAGTGCCAAGAGGGCAGGGCAGGGGAACACTGAAGCTTTCTTT
TRBJ1-5 many TRBV12-3/TRBV12-4 . CASTEELIGHDQPQHF TGTGCCAGCACCGAGGAGTTAATAGGCCACGATCAGCCCCAGCATTTT
TRBJ2-3 many TRBV20-1 TRBD2 CSARARTSGSTDTQYF TGCAGTGCTAGAGCTCGGACTAGCGGTAGCACAGATACGCAGTATTTT
TRBJ2-7 few TRBV29-1 . CSVVVQGSSYEQYF TGCAGCGTCGTGGTACAGGGCAGCTCCTACGAGCAGTACTTC
TRBJ1-5 many TRBV27 . CASSYSGVSGQPQHF TGTGCCAGCAGCTATTCGGGGGTCTCTGGGCAGCCCCAGCATTTT
TRBJ1-3 few TRBV4-1 . CASSREKVSGNTIYF TGCGCCAGCAGCCGGGAAAAGGTCTCTGGAAACACCATATATTTT
TRBJ1-6 many TRBV6-1 . CASISEEGSYNSPLHF TGTGCCAGCATAAGCGAGGAGGGTTCCTATAATTCACCCCTCCACTTT
TRBJ1-2 . TRBV20-1 TRBD1 CSARDPQGPGDGYTF TGCAGTGCTAGAGACCCACAGGGGCCCGGTGATGGCTACACCTTC
TRBJ2-1 . TRBV25-1 . CASSEAGTRYNEQFF TGTGCCAGCAGTGAAGCAGGGACCCGCTACAATGAGCAGTTCTTC
TRBJ1-5 many TRBV4-1 . CASSQEGGGVEQPQHF TGCGCCAGCAGCCAAGAGGGTGGGGGGGTTGAGCAGCCCCAGCATTTT
TRBJ1-5 many TRBV9 . CASSGDIDSNQPQHF TGTGCCAGCAGCGGGGACATCGATAGCAATCAGCCCCAGCATTTT
TRBJ2-3 few TRBV6-1 . CASRERAGGTDTQYF TGTGCCAGCCGGGAGAGGGCAGGGGGTACAGATACGCAGTATTTT
TRBJ2-5 . TRBV5-4 . CASRRRGFEETQYF TGTGCCAGCAGACGGAGGGGGTTCGAAGAGACCCAGTACTTC
TRBJ2-1 many TRBV7-2 . CASSFKRGSYNEQFF TGTGCCAGCAGCTTTAAAAGGGGGTCCTACAATGAGCAGTTCTTC
TRBJ1-1 many TRBV2 . CASSKTDSAEAFF TGTGCCAGCAGTAAGACAGACAGCGCTGAAGCTTTCTTT
TRBJ1-3 many TRBV5-8 . CASRTAFSGNTIYF TGTGCCAGCAGAACAGCTTTCTCTGGAAACACCATATATTTT
TRBJ2-7 many TRBV9 TRBD1 CASSVASDRAYEQYF TGTGCCAGCAGCGTAGCTTCCGACAGGGCCTACGAGCAGTACTTC
TRBJ2-3 many TRBV12-3/TRBV12-4 TRBD2 CASRQLAGYGTDTQYF TGTGCCAGCCGCCAGCTAGCGGGATATGGCACAGATACGCAGTATTTT
TRBJ2-1 many TRBV27 TRBD1 CASSLTEQGGYNEQFF TGTGCCAGCAGTTTAACAGAACAGGGGGGATACAATGAGCAGTTCTTC
TRBJ2-7 many TRBV13 TRBD1 CASTLQDRGYEQYF TGTGCCAGCACTCTGCAGGACAGGGGCTACGAGCAGTACTTC